This T cell receptor beta chain is from a study of blood T cell repertoires in COVID-19. This table comes from immunoSEQ multiplex PCR, and its TCRdb copy is limited to in-frame clones, with some not included. The table shows some 530,000 clones, with approximately 90% occurring only once. CDR1 SGDLS and CDR2 YYNGEE come from the germline V gene. The CDR3 consists of 14 residues. V lost 0 bases and J 0 bases, leaving 4 bases between the germline ends. Sequencing was done on a sample of PBMCs or T cells enriched from blood (not recorded which). The receptor's source is a woman aged 60-70 years who had recovered from COVID-19. The chain has TRBV9 and TRBJ1-3; D is uncertain. CDR3 region: CASSVGLSGNTIYF. In DNA, the CDR3 is TGTGCCAGCAGCGTAGGGCTCTCTGGAAACACCATATATTTT.